This record concerns one TCR beta chain sequence. Here immunoSEQ multiplex PCR was the method, and the copy in TCRdb shows in-frame clones only, minus some. The sample includes some 220,000 clones, around 83% seen only once; the top ten take about 1.3%. CDR1 and CDR2 from the germline V gene are SEHNR and FQNEAQ (reference sequence). Trimming removed 1 base at V and 1 base at J, with 11 bases between. The CDR3 is made up of 15 amino acids. The sample is drawn from a study of blood T cell repertoires in COVID-19. About the research overall: There were acute and convalescent COVID-19 samples, and they came from the United States, Italy and Spain.

Participant reports of clinical history set cohort assignment. Material: PBMCs or T cells enriched from blood (not recorded which). The sequence came from a woman in her forties with acute COVID-19. The chain couples TRBV7-9 to TRBJ2-7, with D unclear. The CDR3 loop reads CASSLVMGRSYEQYF. The CDR3 nucleotides are TGTGCCAGCAGCTTAGTCATGGGCAGATCCTACGAGCAGTACTTC.